The clone carrying this TCR beta chain appeared many times. Its antigen is unidentified. Via MiXCR, TCRdb re-called the 5' RACE reads, giving one row per CDR3 protein. The sample has 510,000 or so distinct CDR3 sequences; roughly 15% are singletons. This entry belongs to a study of identical twins. Study observations and caveats: For out-of-frame alpha sequences shared by twins, low generation probability was in excess. Possibly, invariant MAIT and iNKT cells partly confounded zero-insertion analyses.

The CDR3 runs to 10 residues. Germline CDR1 is SGHRS and CDR2 is YFSETQ. Trimming removed 4 bases at V and 5 bases at J, with 3 bases between. The same specimen was also included in a second study, on yellow fever vaccine responses in identical twins.

This receptor was obtained from a young woman in good health. Specimen: CD4+ T cells sorted from blood. The chain employs TRBV5-1 and TRBJ2-5, with no clear D. In DNA, the CDR3 is TGCGCCAGCAGCGGGGAGACCCAGTACTTC. Protein product: CASSGETQYF. Supplemented by reference TRBV5-1 and TRBJ2-5, the full variable domain reads KAGVTQTPRYLIKTRGQQVTLSCSPISGHRSVSWYQQTPGQGLQFLFEYFSETQRNKGNFPGRFSGRQFSNSRSEMNVSTLELGDSALYLCASSGETQYFGPGTRLLVL.